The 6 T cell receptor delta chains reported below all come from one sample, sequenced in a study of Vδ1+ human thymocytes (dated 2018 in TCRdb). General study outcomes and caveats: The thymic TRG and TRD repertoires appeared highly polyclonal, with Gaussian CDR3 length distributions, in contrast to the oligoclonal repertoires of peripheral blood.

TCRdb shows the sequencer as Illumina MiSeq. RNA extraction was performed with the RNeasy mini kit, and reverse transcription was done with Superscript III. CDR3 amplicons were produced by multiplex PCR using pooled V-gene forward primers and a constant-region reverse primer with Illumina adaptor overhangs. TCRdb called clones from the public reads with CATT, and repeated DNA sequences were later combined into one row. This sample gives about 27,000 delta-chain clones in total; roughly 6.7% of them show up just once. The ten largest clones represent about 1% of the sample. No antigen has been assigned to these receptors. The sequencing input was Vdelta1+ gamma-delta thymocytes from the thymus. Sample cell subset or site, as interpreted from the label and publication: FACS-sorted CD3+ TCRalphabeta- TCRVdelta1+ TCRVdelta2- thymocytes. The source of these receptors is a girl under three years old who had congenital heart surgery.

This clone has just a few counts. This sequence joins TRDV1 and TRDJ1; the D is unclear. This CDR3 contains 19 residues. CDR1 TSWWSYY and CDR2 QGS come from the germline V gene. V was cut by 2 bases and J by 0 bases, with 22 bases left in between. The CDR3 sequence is CALGESPGTRPPYTDKLIF. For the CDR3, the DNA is TGTGCTCTTGGGGAATCCCCCGGGACAAGGCCACCGTACACCGATAAACTCATCTTT.

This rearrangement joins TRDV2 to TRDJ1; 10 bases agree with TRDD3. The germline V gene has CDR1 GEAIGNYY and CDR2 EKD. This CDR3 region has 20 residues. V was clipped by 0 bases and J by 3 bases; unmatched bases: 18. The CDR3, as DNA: TGTGCCTGTGACACCCTGGGGGTTCCTACGTTGGGGGATACCCCCGATAAACTCATCTTT. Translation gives CACDTLGVPTLGDTPDKLIF.

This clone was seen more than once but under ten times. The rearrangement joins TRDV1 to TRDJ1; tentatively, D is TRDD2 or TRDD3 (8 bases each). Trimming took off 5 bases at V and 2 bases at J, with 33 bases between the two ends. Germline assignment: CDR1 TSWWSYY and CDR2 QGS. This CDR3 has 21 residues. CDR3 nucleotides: TGTGCTCTTGGGAACCCCTTCCTAGGCGTGTGGGGGATGAGCGGGACCGATAAACTCATCTTT. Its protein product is CALGNPFLGVWGMSGTDKLIF.

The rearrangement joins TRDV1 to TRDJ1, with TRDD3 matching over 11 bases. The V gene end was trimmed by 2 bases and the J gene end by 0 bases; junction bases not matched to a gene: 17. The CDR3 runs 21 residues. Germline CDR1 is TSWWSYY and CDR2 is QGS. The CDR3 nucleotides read TGTGCTCTTGGGGAAACTGCATACTGGGGGATAAAAGATCCCCACACCGATAAACTCATCTTT. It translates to CALGETAYWGIKDPHTDKLIF.

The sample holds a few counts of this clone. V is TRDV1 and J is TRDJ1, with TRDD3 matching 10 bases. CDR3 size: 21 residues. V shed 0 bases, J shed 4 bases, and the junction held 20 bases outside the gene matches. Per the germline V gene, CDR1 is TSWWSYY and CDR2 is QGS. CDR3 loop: CALGELPISLPRGIRFDKLIF. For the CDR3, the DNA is TGTGCTCTTGGGGAACTGCCCATTAGCCTTCCTCGGGGGATACGGTTCGATAAACTCATCTTT.

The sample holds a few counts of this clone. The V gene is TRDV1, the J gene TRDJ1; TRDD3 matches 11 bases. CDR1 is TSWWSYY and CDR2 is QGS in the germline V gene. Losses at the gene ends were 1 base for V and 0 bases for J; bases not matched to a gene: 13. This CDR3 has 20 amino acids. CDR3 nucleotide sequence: TGTGCTCTTGGGGAACACCCCATGGGGGATACGCGGGGCCACACCGATAAACTCATCTTT. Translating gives CALGEHPMGDTRGHTDKLIF.